This TCR beta chain comes out of a study of T cells after yellow fever vaccination. On this clonotype itself: Antigen unknown.

Study results and caveats: The secondary T-cell response peaked on day 5, not day 15, but was weaker.

MiXCR, run by TCRdb on the 5' RACE reads, gives a single entry per CDR3 protein. The repertoire has approximately 330,000 distinct CDR3 sequences, over 4% of them found once; the top ten carry roughly 24%. Germline CDR1 MGHRA, CDR2 YSYEKL. The junction had 5 bases not matched to a gene; V was cut back by 4 bases and J by 6 bases. The CDR3 is made up of 13 amino acids. The chain uses TRBV4-1 and TRBJ1-2; 7 bases fit TRBD1. The source was PBMCs, collected 5 days after the yellow fever booster vaccination. The sequence was obtained from a man aged 18 to 29 who received the YFV17D yellow fever vaccine. The CDR3 bases are TGCGCCAGCAGCCCTCTTACAGGGGATGGCTACACCTTC. Translated: CASSPLTGDGYTF.